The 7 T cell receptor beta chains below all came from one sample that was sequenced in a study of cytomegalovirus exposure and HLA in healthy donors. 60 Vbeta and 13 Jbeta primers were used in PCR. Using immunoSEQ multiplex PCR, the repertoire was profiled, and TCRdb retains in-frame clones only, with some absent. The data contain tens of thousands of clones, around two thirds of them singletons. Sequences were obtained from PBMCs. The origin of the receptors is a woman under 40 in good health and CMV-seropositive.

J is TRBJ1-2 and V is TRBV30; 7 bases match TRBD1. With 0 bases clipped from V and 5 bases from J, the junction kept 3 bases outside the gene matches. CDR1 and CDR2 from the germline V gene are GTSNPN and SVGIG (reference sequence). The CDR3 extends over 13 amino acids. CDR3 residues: CAWSVQGWYGYTF. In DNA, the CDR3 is TGTGCCTGGAGTGTACAGGGGTGGTATGGCTACACCTTC.

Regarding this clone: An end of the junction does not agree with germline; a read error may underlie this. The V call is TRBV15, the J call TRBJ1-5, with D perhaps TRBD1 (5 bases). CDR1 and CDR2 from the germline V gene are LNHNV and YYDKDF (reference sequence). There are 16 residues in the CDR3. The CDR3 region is CATRGGASYSNQSQHF. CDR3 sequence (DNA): TGTGCCACTCGGGGGGGTGCGAGTTATAGCAATCAGTCCCAGCATTTT.

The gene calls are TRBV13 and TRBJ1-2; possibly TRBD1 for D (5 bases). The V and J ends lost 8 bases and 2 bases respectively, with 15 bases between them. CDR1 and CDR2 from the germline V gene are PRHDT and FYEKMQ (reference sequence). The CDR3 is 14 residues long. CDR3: CASDSAGGNYGYTF. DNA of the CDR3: TGTGCCAGCGACAGCGCCGGAGGGAACTATGGCTACACCTTC. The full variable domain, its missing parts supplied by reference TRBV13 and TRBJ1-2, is AAGVIQSPRHLIKEKRETATLKCYPIPRHDTVYWYQQGPGQDPQFLISFYEKMQSDKGSIPDRFSAQQFSDYHSELNMSSLELGDSALYFCASDSAGGNYGYTFGSGTRLTVV.

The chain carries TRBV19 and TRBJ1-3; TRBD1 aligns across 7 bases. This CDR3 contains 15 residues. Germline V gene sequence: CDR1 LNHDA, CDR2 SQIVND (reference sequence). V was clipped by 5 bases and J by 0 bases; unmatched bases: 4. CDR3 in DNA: TGTGCCAGTAGTTCAACAGGGGTCTCTGGAAACACCATATATTTT. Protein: CASSSTGVSGNTIYF.

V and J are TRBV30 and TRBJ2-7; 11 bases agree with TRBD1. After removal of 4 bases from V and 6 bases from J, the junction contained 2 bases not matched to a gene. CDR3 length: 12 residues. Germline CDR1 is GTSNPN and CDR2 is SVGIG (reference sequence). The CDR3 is CAWTGTGGEQYF. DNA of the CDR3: TGTGCCTGGACCGGGACAGGGGGCGAGCAGTACTTC.

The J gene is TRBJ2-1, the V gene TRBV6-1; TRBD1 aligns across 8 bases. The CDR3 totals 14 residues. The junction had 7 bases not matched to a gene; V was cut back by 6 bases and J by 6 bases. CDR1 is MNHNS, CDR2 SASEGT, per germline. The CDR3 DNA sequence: TGTGCCAGCAGGGACAGGGATGAGCCCAATGAGCAGTTCTTC. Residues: CASRDRDEPNEQFF.

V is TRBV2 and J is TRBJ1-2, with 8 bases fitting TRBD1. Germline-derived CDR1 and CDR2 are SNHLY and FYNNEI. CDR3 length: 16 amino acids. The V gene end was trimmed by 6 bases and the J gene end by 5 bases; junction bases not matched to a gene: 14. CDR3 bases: TGTGCCAGCAGCCAATCCGGGACAGGCGCTTTTTATGGCTACACCTTC. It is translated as CASSQSGTGAFYGYTF.